This passage covers 26 T cell receptor beta chains from one sample sequenced in a study of blood T cell repertoires in COVID-19 (TCRdb year 2020). Libraries were prepared through the immunoSEQ multiplex PCR assay. The source is immuneACCESS, and TCRdb retained only in-frame sequences with V and J called. Part of the clones is not carried over; for the studies checked, unresolved V genes explain less than half of this, and the remainder is unexplained. In this sample the table shows some 200,000 clones, 80% to 90% of which occur a single time. Around 9.3% of the sample lies in the top ten. The specimen was peripheral blood. These receptors were taken from an elderly woman with acute or convalescent COVID-19.

A single count supports this clone. V gene TRBV10-3 combines with J gene TRBJ1-1; D not certain. Germline V gene sequence: CDR1 ENHRY, CDR2 SYGVKD. The V end was cut by 5 bases, the J end by 0 bases, with 10 bases between. The CDR3 totals 14 residues. Here the CDR3 reads CAISTQRLNTEAFF. The DNA of the CDR3 is TGTGCCATCAGTACACAGAGACTGAACACTGAAGCTTTCTTT.

J is TRBJ2-3 and V is TRBV4-1; 11 bases match TRBD2. Unmatched junction bases numbered 8, after V lost 1 base and J lost 2 bases. The germline CDR1 and CDR2 sequences are MGHRA and YSYEKL. The CDR3 spans 18 residues. The CDR3 coding sequence is TGCGCCAGCAGCCAAGTTGGGACTAGCGGTCTTTACACAGATACGCAGTATTTT. The encoded protein is CASSQVGTSGLYTDTQYF.

V and J are TRBV5-5 and TRBJ1-1; the D is unclear. The germline V and J ends were trimmed by 0 bases and 4 bases, with 16 bases remaining between them. Germline lookup yields CDR1 SGHKS and CDR2 YYEKEE (reference sequence). CDR3 length: 16 residues. The CDR3 is CASSLEVHSLGTEAFF. The CDR3 coding sequence is TGTGCCAGCAGCTTGGAGGTCCACAGCTTGGGCACTGAAGCTTTCTTT.

This clone was found a few times. Other DNA sequences in this specimen translate into the identical CDR3. This chain joins TRBV7-2 and TRBJ2-7; 8 nucleotides line up with TRBD1. Germline assignment: CDR1 SGHTA and CDR2 FQGNSA. J was trimmed by 3 bases and V by 1 base; bases with no gene match: 2. CDR3 length equals 14 residues. The CDR3 is CASSLGGQGYEQYF. The CDR3 coding sequence is TGTGCCAGCAGCTTAGGAGGACAGGGCTACGAGCAGTACTTC.

CDR3 in amino acids: CATSEGTIIANTGELFF. In DNA form, the CDR3 reads TGTGCCACCAGTGAAGGGACTATCATTGCGAACACCGGGGAGCTGTTTTTT. V and J are TRBV24-1 and TRBJ2-2; the match to TRBD2 covers 7 bases. The CDR3 is 17 amino acids. The germline V gene encodes CDR1 KGHDR and CDR2 SFDVKD. Trimming at V came to 4 bases and at J to 0 bases, leaving 7 bases not matched to a gene.

The table lists this clone with many counts. J is TRBJ2-2 and V is TRBV10-3; 9 bases align to TRBD2. V shed 5 bases, J shed 1 base, and the junction held 2 bases outside the gene matches. CDR1 and CDR2 from the germline V gene are ENHRY and SYGVKD. There are 15 residues in the CDR3. CDR3 amino acids: CAISNSGRNTGELFF. The CDR3, as DNA: TGTGCCATCAGTAATAGCGGGAGGAACACCGGGGAGCTGTTTTTT.

The gene calls are TRBV28 and TRBJ1-5, with 8 nucleotides matching TRBD1. Germline values: CDR1 MDHEN, CDR2 SYDVKM. The CDR3 extends over 14 amino acids. Trimming took 4 bases from V and 7 from J; bases not matched to a gene: 6. The CDR3 nucleotides are TGTGCCAGCAGTTCCCAGGGGGCGGGACAGCCCCAGCATTTT. Protein: CASSSQGAGQPQHF.

The chain joins TRBV6-5 to TRBJ1-2; 7 bases line up with TRBD1. Germline values: CDR1 MNHEY, CDR2 SVGAGI. V lost 6 bases to trimming and J lost 2 bases; unmatched junction nucleotides: 3. The CDR3 spans 13 residues. The CDR3 nucleotides are TGTGCCAGCAGCAGACAGGGAAACTATGGCTACACCTTC. It translates to CASSRQGNYGYTF.

The V gene is TRBV4-3, the J gene TRBJ1-5, with a weak D call TRBD1 (6 bases). The V end lost 0 bases, the J end lost 4 bases, and 10 bases lay between the germline ends. Germline V CDR1 and CDR2: LGHNA, YSLEER. This CDR3 spans 15 amino acids. Here the CDR3 DNA reads TGCGCCAGCAGCCAAGACAATACAGGGAATCAGCCCCAGCATTTT. This gives the protein CASSQDNTGNQPQHF.

V is TRBV7-9 and J is TRBJ2-7; 13 bases align to TRBD2. Germline lookup yields CDR1 SEHNR and CDR2 FQNEAQ (reference sequence). Unmatched junction bases numbered 3, after V lost 5 bases and J lost 2 bases. This CDR3 region has 15 residues. The CDR3 loop reads CASSDGTSGAYEQYF. In DNA, the CDR3 is TGTGCCAGCAGCGACGGGACTAGCGGGGCCTACGAGCAGTACTTC.

This sequence joins TRBV4-1 and TRBJ2-5; D remains ambiguous. Germline values: CDR1 MGHRA, CDR2 YSYEKL. V dropped 1 base and J dropped 5 bases, with 11 bases sitting between them. The CDR3 runs to 14 residues. The CDR3 protein is CASSQVVGEETQYF. The CDR3 nucleotides are TGCGCCAGCAGCCAAGTAGTCGGAGAGGAGACCCAGTACTTC.

This sequence joins TRBV7-2 and TRBJ2-3; 13 bases map to TRBD2. This CDR3 is 17 amino acids long. Germline V CDR1 and CDR2: SGHTA, FQGNSA. With 5 bases clipped from V and 0 bases from J, the junction kept 5 bases outside the gene matches. CDR3: CASSMGTSGASTDTQYF. The CDR3 bases are TGTGCCAGCAGCATGGGGACTAGCGGGGCCAGCACAGATACGCAGTATTTT.

A note on this clone: This sample also contains other DNA sequences that code for the same CDR3. This chain uses TRBV9 with TRBJ1-4, with unresolved D. Trimming removed 2 bases at V and 0 bases at J, with 5 bases between. Germline CDR1 and CDR2: SGDLS and YYNGEE. This CDR3 has 14 residues. The CDR3 is CASSVSATNEKLFF. The CDR3 DNA follows: TGTGCCAGCAGCGTTAGTGCAACTAATGAAAAACTGTTTTTT.

The chain employs TRBV27 and TRBJ2-2, with TRBD1 matching over 7 bases. CDR1 MNHEY and CDR2 SMNVEV come from the germline V gene (reference sequence). The length of the CDR3 is 15 residues. Trimming cost V 3 bases and J 0 bases; bases outside gene matches: 1. CDR3 nucleotide sequence: TGTGCCAGCAGTTTTCAGGGGGCGAACACCGGGGAGCTGTTTTTT. Its translation is CASSFQGANTGELFF.

V and J are TRBV6-5 and TRBJ2-4; possibly TRBD2 for D (6 bases). The CDR3 is 12 amino acids. V lost 4 bases to trimming and J lost 8 bases, with 9 bases between them. Germline CDR1 and CDR2: MNHEY and SVGAGI. The CDR3: CASSSRRDIQYF. In nucleotides, the CDR3 is TGTGCCAGCAGTTCGAGGAGGGACATTCAGTACTTC.

The chain couples TRBV5-1 to TRBJ1-1, with D tentatively TRBD1 (5 bases). Germline CDR1 SGHRS, CDR2 YFSETQ. V lost 1 base to trimming and J lost 2 bases, with 12 bases between them. CDR3 length equals 15 residues. This CDR3 is CASSLTGPLNTEAFF. The CDR3 bases are TGCGCCAGCAGCTTGACAGGACCCCTAAACACTGAAGCTTTCTTT.

This rearrangement joins TRBV6-5 to TRBJ1-5; 11 bases are a match to TRBD1. Germline CDR1 reads MNHEY; CDR2 reads SVGAGI. After removal of 6 bases from V and 14 bases from J, the junction contained 12 bases not matched to a gene. The CDR3 sequence is 14 residues long. The CDR3 DNA is TGTGCCAGCAGCCGGGACAGGGGGTTTGGTCGGGAGCATTTT. The encoded protein is CASSRDRGFGREHF.

The chain couples TRBV7-8 to TRBJ1-2; tentatively, D is TRBD1 (6 bases). This CDR3 contains 13 residues. The germline V and J ends were trimmed by 5 bases and 4 bases, with 11 bases remaining between them. Germline-derived CDR1 and CDR2 are SGHVS and FQNEAQ. CDR3 sequence (DNA): TGTGCCAGCAGCCCGGGGGGCGTCTATGGCTACACCTTC. Its translation is CASSPGGVYGYTF.

The J gene is TRBJ1-2, the V gene TRBV2; 10 nucleotides align to TRBD1. Germline V gives CDR1 SNHLY, CDR2 FYNNEI. The CDR3 extends over 14 amino acids. Trimming removed 6 bases from V and 2 bases from J; junction bases left unmatched: 3. CDR3 loop: CASRGTGANYGYTF. The CDR3 region has the DNA TGTGCCAGCAGGGGGACAGGGGCAAACTATGGCTACACCTTC. Drawing the rest from reference TRBV2 and TRBJ1-2, the complete variable domain is EPEVTQTPSHQVTQMGQEVILRCVPISNHLYFYWYRQILGQKVEFLVSFYNNEISEKSEIFDDQFSVERPDGSNFTLKIRSTKLEDSAMYFCASRGTGANYGYTFGSGTRLTVV.

This chain connects TRBV19 to TRBJ2-5; no clear D gene. Germline loops: CDR1 LNHDA, CDR2 SQIVND (reference sequence). V lost 4 bases and J 2 bases, leaving 8 bases between the germline ends. The length of the CDR3 is 13 residues. The CDR3 bases are TGTGCCAGTAGTAACACAGTACAAGAGACCCAGTACTTC. This translates into CASSNTVQETQYF.

The chain combines TRBV4-1 with TRBJ2-2, with 11 nucleotides matching TRBD2. The CDR3 spans 15 residues. V trimming: 4 bases; J trimming: 3 bases; junction bases outside the gene matches: 1. Germline CDR1 is MGHRA and CDR2 is YSYEKL. CDR3 loop: CASSPLAGDTGELFF. The CDR3 bases are TGCGCCAGCAGCCCACTAGCGGGAGACACCGGGGAGCTGTTTTTT.

The chain couples TRBV6-6 to TRBJ1-2; weak D call: TRBD1 (6 bases). The CDR3 covers 16 residues. Germline assignment: CDR1 MNHNY and CDR2 SVGAGI (reference sequence). The germline V and J ends were trimmed by 6 bases and 3 bases, with 20 bases remaining between them. As DNA, the CDR3 is TGTGCCAGCAGACCAGCGCTGCGGGAGGGGGACTATGGCTACACCTTC. This translates into CASRPALREGDYGYTF.

The V call is TRBV2, the J call TRBJ2-7, with 15 bases aligning to TRBD2. Germline lookup yields CDR1 SNHLY and CDR2 FYNNEI. The CDR3 loop spans 13 amino acids. J gave up 7 bases and V 7 bases, and 2 bases lay outside the gene matches. The CDR3 protein is CASKGLAGGEQYF. In DNA, the CDR3 is TGTGCCAGCAAGGGACTAGCGGGGGGTGAGCAGTACTTC.

This clone has more than one count but fewer than ten. The V and J genes are TRBV27 and TRBJ1-2; TRBD1 might be the D (5 bases). V lost 6 bases and J lost 6, with 14 bases in between. Germline-derived CDR1 and CDR2 are MNHEY and SMNVEV (reference sequence). This CDR3 spans 13 amino acids. For the CDR3, the DNA is TGTGCCAGCAGCCGACTGGGGCGAGATGGCTACACCTTC. Its translation is CASSRLGRDGYTF.

The chain has TRBV19 and TRBJ2-5, with 11 bases fitting TRBD2. This CDR3 contains 16 residues. Germline V gives CDR1 LNHDA, CDR2 SQIVND (reference sequence). J gave up 3 bases and V 1 base, and 4 bases lay outside the gene matches. The CDR3 sequence: CASSIVSGGAEETQYF. The CDR3 DNA reads TGTGCCAGTAGTATAGTTAGCGGGGGGGCGGAAGAGACCCAGTACTTC.

The rearrangement uses TRBV12-3 or TRBV12-4 and TRBJ2-1; weak D call: TRBD1 (5 bases). V lost 6 bases to trimming and J lost 12 bases, with 18 bases between them. The CDR3 runs 13 residues. CDR3 coding DNA: TGTGCCAGCAGCCCTTCTAGGGGCTTGTGGCAGTTCTTC. Translated: CASSPSRGLWQFF.